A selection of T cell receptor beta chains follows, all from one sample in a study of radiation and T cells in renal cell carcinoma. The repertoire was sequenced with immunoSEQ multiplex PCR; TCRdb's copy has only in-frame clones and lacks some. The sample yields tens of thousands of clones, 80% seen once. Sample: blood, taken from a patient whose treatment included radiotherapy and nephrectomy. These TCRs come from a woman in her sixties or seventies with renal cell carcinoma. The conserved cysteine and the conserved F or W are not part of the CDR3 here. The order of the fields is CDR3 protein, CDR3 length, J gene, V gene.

ASRLVRTSGSSYNEQF,16,TRBJ2-1,TRBV7-2
ASSWGYRGNEKLF,13,TRBJ1-4,TRBV7-8
ASSSGTSRQETQY,13,TRBJ2-5,TRBV11-3
ASSSQGATYGYT,12,TRBJ1-2,TRBV19
ASSASRGAPGNTIY,14,TRBJ1-3,TRBV9
ASSPRTTNTGELF,13,TRBJ2-2,TRBV18
ASSPLLSGANHEQF,14,TRBJ2-1,TRBV14
ASSPPASGGIYEQY,14,TRBJ2-7,TRBV5-1
ASRPLTGGSYNEQF,14,TRBJ2-1,TRBV19
ASRGRGVNNEQF,12,TRBJ2-1,TRBV6-1
ASSYLLLSGGDTGELF,16,TRBJ2-2,TRBV5-6
ASSWDFLYNEQF,12,TRBJ2-1,TRBV19
ASSEGTSAYEQY,12,TRBJ2-7,TRBV5-1
ASSLGLGAEDTQY,13,TRBJ2-3,TRBV5-1
ASSVDGVIDTQY,12,TRBJ2-3,TRBV9
SVGETGNQPQH,11,TRBJ1-5,TRBV29-1
ASSRRILAGVLTDTQY,16,TRBJ2-3,TRBV27
SVGSGILDTQY,11,TRBJ2-3,TRBV29-1
ASSKTEKNTEAF,12,TRBJ1-1,TRBV19
ASSIGLALYEQY,12,TRBJ2-7,TRBV21-1
ASRRGRSETQY,11,TRBJ2-5,TRBV6-5
ASSYSDRVDTEAF,13,TRBJ1-1,TRBV6-5
ASSLSGASYNEQF,13,TRBJ2-1,TRBV7-3
ASSLFRGETQY,11,TRBJ2-5,TRBV5-1
ASSVNLEDTQY,11,TRBJ2-3,TRBV9
ASSQDPGLAGDNEQF,15,TRBJ2-1,TRBV4-3
ASSLSLVAQY,10,TRBJ2-5,TRBV27
ASSEGQSSNQPQH,13,TRBJ1-5,TRBV9
ASSNTATYEQY,11,TRBJ2-7,TRBV19
ASSQGRDYLTDTQY,14,TRBJ2-3,TRBV4-2
ASSPLGGHLYNEQF,14,TRBJ2-1,TRBV5-1
AWKVGGGPGQF,11,TRBJ2-1,TRBV30
ASSQAPPRFVGYGYT,15,TRBJ1-2,TRBV4-1
ASSTGTALYEQY,12,TRBJ2-7,TRBV5-4
ASSLGRQGRTDTQY,14,TRBJ2-3,TRBV5-8
ASSPVPSGPYEQY,13,TRBJ2-7,TRBV7-2
SAHWTGEAF,9,TRBJ1-1,TRBV20-1
ASSLSGTGEETQY,13,TRBJ2-5,TRBV28
ASSSPRSGREQY,12,TRBJ2-7,TRBV7-6
ASSQDGFGANTGELF,15,TRBJ2-2,TRBV4-3
ASSLRQFTYEQY,12,TRBJ2-7,TRBV6-1
ASSPRTGRDYGYT,13,TRBJ1-2,TRBV7-9
AWSPNGLNEKLF,12,TRBJ1-4,TRBV30
ASSLGRVSVNSPLH,14,TRBJ1-6,TRBV13
ASSIGGNYGYT,11,TRBJ1-2,TRBV19
ASSQVVSGLGNSGANVLT,18,TRBJ2-6,TRBV4-3
ASSLRTGPHTGELF,14,TRBJ2-2,TRBV4-1